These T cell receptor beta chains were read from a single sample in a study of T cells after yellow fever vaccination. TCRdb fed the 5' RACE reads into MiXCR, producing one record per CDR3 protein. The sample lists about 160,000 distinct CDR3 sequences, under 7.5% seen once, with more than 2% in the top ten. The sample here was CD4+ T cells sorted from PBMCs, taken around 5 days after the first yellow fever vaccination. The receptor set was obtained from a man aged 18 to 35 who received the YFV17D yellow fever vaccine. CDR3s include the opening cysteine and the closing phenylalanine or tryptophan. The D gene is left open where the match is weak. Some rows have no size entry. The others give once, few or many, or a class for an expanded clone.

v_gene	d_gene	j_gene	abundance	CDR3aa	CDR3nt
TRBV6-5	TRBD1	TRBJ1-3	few	CASSYSLQGTMSGNTIYF	TGTGCCAGCAGTTACTCTTTACAGGGGACTATGTCTGGAAACACCATATATTTT
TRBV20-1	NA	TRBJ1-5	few	CSARGSGQIGIQPQHF	TGCAGTGCTAGAGGCTCCGGACAGATCGGAATTCAGCCCCAGCATTTT
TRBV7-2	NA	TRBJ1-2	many	CASSPREDYGGYTF	TGTGCCAGCAGCCCACGTGAGGACTACGGGGGCTACACCTTC
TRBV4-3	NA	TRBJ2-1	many	CASSQWGEGEQFF	TGCGCCAGCAGCCAGTGGGGGGAAGGTGAGCAGTTCTTC
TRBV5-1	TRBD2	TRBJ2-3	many	CASSSLAGGLTDTQYF	TGCGCCAGCAGCTCGCTAGCGGGGGGACTCACAGATACGCAGTATTTT
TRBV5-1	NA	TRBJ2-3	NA	CASMKGAGTQYF	TGCGCCAGCATGAAGGGAGCCGGTACGCAGTATTTT
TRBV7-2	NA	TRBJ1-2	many	CASSPPVGAFVYTF	TGTGCCAGCAGCCCCCCGGTAGGGGCGTTCGTCTACACCTTC
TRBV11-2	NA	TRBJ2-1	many	CASSSRTAYNEQFF	TGTGCCAGCAGCTCTCGGACAGCTTACAATGAGCAGTTCTTC
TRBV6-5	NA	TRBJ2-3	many	CASSYSIATDTQYF	TGTGCCAGCAGTTACTCGATTGCAACAGATACGCAGTATTTT
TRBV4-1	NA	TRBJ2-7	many	CASSHLGGGREQYF	TGCGCCAGCAGCCACTTGGGAGGGGGCCGCGAGCAGTACTTC
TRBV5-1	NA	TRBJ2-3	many	CASSGASGTDTQYF	TGCGCCAGCAGCGGGGCTAGTGGCACAGATACGCAGTATTTT
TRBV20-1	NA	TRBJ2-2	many	CSARVGGTNTGELFF	TGCAGTGCTAGAGTAGGGGGGACGAACACCGGGGAGCTGTTTTTT
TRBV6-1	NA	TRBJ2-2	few	CASTRGRNTGELFF	TGTGCCAGCACGAGGGGCCGGAACACCGGGGAGCTGTTTTTT
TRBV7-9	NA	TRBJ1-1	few	CASSFAGTEAFF	TGTGCCAGCAGCTTCGCGGGGACTGAAGCTTTCTTT
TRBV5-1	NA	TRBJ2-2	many	CASSLGNSGSGELFF	TGCGCCAGCAGCTTGGGTAATAGTGGAAGCGGGGAGCTGTTTTTT
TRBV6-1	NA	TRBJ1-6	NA	CASRSRYNSPLHF	TGTGCCAGCAGATCCCGGTATAATTCACCCCTCCACTTT
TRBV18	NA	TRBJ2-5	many	CASSAGLSQETQYF	TGTGCCAGCTCAGCAGGGTTGTCCCAAGAGACCCAGTACTTC
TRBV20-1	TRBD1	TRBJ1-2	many	CSARRTGGNYGYTF	TGCAGTGCTAGAAGGACAGGGGGTAACTATGGCTACACCTTC
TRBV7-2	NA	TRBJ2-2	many	CASSLARAGELFF	TGTGCCAGCAGCTTAGCGCGGGCCGGGGAGCTGTTTTTT
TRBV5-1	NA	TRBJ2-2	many	CASSLADAGELFF	TGCGCCAGCAGCTTGGCCGACGCCGGGGAGCTGTTTTTT
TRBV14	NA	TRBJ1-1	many	CASSQGGSEAFF	TGTGCCAGCAGCCAAGGGGGCTCTGAAGCTTTCTTT
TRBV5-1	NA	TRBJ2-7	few	CASSSQRRIGEQYF	TGCGCCAGCAGCTCTCAGAGGAGGATCGGCGAGCAGTACTTC
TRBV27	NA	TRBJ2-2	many	CASSLQGRVAGELFF	TGTGCCAGCAGTCTACAGGGAAGAGTGGCCGGGGAGCTGTTTTTT
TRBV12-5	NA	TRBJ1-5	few	CASGQILQGNQPQHF	TGTGCTAGTGGCCAAATACTTCAGGGGAATCAGCCCCAGCATTTT
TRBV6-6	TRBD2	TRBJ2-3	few	CAIGLAGADTQYF	TGTGCCATCGGACTAGCGGGGGCAGATACGCAGTATTTT
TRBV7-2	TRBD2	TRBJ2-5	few	CASEFSGGETQYF	TGTGCCAGCGAGTTTAGCGGGGGGGAGACCCAGTACTTC
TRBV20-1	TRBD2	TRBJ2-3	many	CSATRTSGGNTQYF	TGCAGTGCTACCCGGACTAGCGGGGGGAATACGCAGTATTTT
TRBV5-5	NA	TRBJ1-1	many	CASSFISGTEAFF	TGTGCCAGCAGCTTCATAAGTGGCACTGAAGCTTTCTTT
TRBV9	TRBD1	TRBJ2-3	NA	CASSARGQPTSTDTQYF	TGTGCCAGCAGCGCACGGGGACAGCCGACTAGCACAGATACGCAGTATTTT
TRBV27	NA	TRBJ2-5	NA	CASAPRGDFRETQYF	TGTGCCAGCGCCCCCAGGGGGGATTTCCGGGAGACCCAGTACTTC
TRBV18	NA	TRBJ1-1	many	CASSRTDNTEAFF	TGTGCCAGCTCAAGGACAGATAACACTGAAGCTTTCTTT
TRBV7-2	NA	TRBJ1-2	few	CASSLERGIGYTF	TGTGCCAGCAGCTTAGAGAGGGGAATCGGCTACACCTTC
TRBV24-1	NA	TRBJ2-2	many	CATSDVIDTGELFF	TGTGCCACCAGTGATGTTATTGACACCGGGGAGCTGTTTTTT
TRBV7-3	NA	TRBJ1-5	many	CASSSGSNQPQHF	TGTGCCAGCAGCTCGGGAAGCAATCAGCCCCAGCATTTT
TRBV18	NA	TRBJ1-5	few	CASSPPGGGQPQHF	TGTGCCAGCTCACCACCGGGGGGTGGACAGCCCCAGCATTTT
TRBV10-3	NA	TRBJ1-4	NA	CAISPDTTNEKLFF	TGTGCCATCAGTCCTGATACAACTAATGAAAAACTGTTTTTT
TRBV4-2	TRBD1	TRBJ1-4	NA	CASSHGNQGAFATNEKLFF	TGTGCCAGCAGCCATGGAAATCAGGGGGCTTTTGCAACTAATGAAAAACTGTTTTTT
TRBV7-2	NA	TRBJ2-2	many	CASSFVYLAGELFF	TGTGCCAGCAGCTTTGTGTATTTGGCCGGGGAGCTGTTTTTT
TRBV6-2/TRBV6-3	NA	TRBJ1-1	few	CASLFDRRNTEAFF	TGTGCCAGCCTTTTTGACAGGAGGAACACTGAAGCTTTCTTT
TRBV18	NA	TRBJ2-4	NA	CASSPGEGPNIQYF	TGTGCCAGCTCACCAGGCGAAGGACCCAACATTCAGTACTTC
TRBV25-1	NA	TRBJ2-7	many	CASSESDWRYEQYF	TGTGCCAGCAGTGAATCGGATTGGCGTTACGAGCAGTACTTC
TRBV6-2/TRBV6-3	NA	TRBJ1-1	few	CASSPTGEATAEAFF	TGTGCCAGCAGTCCCACCGGGGAGGCGACAGCTGAAGCTTTCTTT
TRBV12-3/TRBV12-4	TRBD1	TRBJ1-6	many	CASRVTGSESPLHF	TGTGCCAGCAGGGTGACAGGGTCGGAATCACCCCTCCACTTT
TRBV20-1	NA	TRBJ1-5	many	CSARRGGNQPQHF	TGCAGTGCTAGGCGAGGGGGCAATCAGCCCCAGCATTTT
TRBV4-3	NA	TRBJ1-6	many	CASSQEPGVKGSPLHF	TGCGCCAGCAGCCAAGAACCAGGGGTGAAAGGTTCACCCCTCCACTTT
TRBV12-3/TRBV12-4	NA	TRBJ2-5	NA	CASSGGRRETQYF	TGTGCCAGCAGTGGGGGACGACGAGAGACCCAGTACTTC
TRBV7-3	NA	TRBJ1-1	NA	CASSLSRTNTEAFF	TGTGCCAGCAGCTTATCCCGAACGAACACTGAAGCTTTCTTT
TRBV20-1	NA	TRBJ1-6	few	CSASLGRGYSPLHF	TGCAGTGCTAGTTTGGGCAGGGGATATTCACCCCTCCACTTT
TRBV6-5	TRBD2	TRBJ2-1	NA	CASSYGLAGFEQFF	TGTGCCAGCAGTTACGGACTAGCGGGGTTTGAGCAGTTCTTC
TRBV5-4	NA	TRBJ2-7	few	CASSSKTQGYEQYF	TGTGCCAGCAGCTCCAAAACCCAGGGGTACGAGCAGTACTTC
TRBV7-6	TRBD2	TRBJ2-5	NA	CASSLAPLTSGGRVAQYF	TGTGCCAGCAGCTTAGCCCCCCTGACTAGCGGGGGACGGGTGGCCCAGTACTTC
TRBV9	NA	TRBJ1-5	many	CASSVDPDNQPQHF	TGTGCCAGCAGCGTAGATCCAGACAATCAGCCCCAGCATTTT
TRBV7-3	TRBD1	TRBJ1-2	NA	CASSLGDRGFDGYTF	TGTGCCAGCAGCTTAGGGGACAGGGGATTCGATGGCTACACCTTC
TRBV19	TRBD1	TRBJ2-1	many	CASKVGTGAYNEQFF	TGTGCCAGTAAAGTTGGGACAGGGGCTTACAATGAGCAGTTCTTC
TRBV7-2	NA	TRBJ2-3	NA	CASSLVGGVFSTDTQYF	TGTGCCAGCAGCTTAGTGGGTGGAGTCTTCAGCACAGATACGCAGTATTTT
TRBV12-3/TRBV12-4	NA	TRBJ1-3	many	CASSKVSGGNTIYF	TGTGCCAGCAGCAAAGTCAGTGGTGGAAACACCATATATTTT
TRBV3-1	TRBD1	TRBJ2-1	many	CASSQGTGVNEQFF	TGTGCCAGCAGCCAAGGGACAGGGGTAAATGAGCAGTTCTTC
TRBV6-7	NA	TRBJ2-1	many	CASSSRLNEQFF	TGTGCCAGCAGTTCCCGACTAAATGAGCAGTTCTTC
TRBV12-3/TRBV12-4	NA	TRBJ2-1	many	CASRPARNNEQFF	TGTGCCAGCAGGCCTGCAAGAAACAATGAGCAGTTCTTC